This is a list of T cell receptor beta chains from one sample in a study of blood T cell repertoires in COVID-19. Assay: immunoSEQ multiplex PCR; the TCRdb copy retains only in-frame clones and omits some. Of some 150,000 clones listed, roughly 87% are singletons. Specimen: peripheral blood. These receptors came from a woman aged 70 to 79 with acute or convalescent COVID-19. Each CDR3 is given with its conserved first and last residue. A D gene is named only where the DNA matches it firmly. The size entry is marked missing in some rows and otherwise reads once, few, many or a size class.

abundance: .; v_gene: TRBV30; d_gene: .; j_gene: TRBJ1-3; CDR3aa: CAWSVGFGNTIYF; CDR3nt: TGTGCCTGGAGTGTCGGGTTTGGAAACACCATATATTTT
abundance: .; v_gene: TRBV18; d_gene: TRBD2; j_gene: TRBJ2-7; CDR3aa: CASSPTLAESSYEQYF; CDR3nt: TGTGCCAGCTCACCCACCCTAGCGGAATCTTCCTACGAGCAGTACTTC
abundance: .; v_gene: TRBV19; d_gene: .; j_gene: TRBJ2-2; CDR3aa: CASNGGTGELFF; CDR3nt: TGTGCCAGTAATGGCGGCACCGGGGAGCTGTTTTTT
abundance: few; v_gene: TRBV4-3; d_gene: .; j_gene: TRBJ2-5; CDR3aa: CASSRDTQETQYF; CDR3nt: TGCGCCAGCAGCCGGGACACGCAAGAGACCCAGTACTTC
abundance: .; v_gene: TRBV19; d_gene: TRBD2; j_gene: TRBJ2-1; CDR3aa: CATNGGVNEQFF; CDR3nt: TGTGCCACTAATGGGGGGGTAAATGAGCAGTTCTTC
abundance: .; v_gene: TRBV4-3; d_gene: TRBD2; j_gene: TRBJ2-1; CDR3aa: CASSMGLGYNEQFF; CDR3nt: TGCGCCAGCAGCATGGGACTAGGCTACAATGAGCAGTTCTTC
abundance: .; v_gene: TRBV30; d_gene: .; j_gene: TRBJ1-2; CDR3aa: CAWGRDTYGYTF; CDR3nt: TGTGCCTGGGGTCGGGACACCTATGGCTACACCTTC
abundance: .; v_gene: TRBV18; d_gene: TRBD2; j_gene: TRBJ2-1; CDR3aa: CASSPSGGTGYNEQFF; CDR3nt: TGTGCCAGCTCACCTAGCGGGGGGACTGGCTACAATGAGCAGTTCTTC
abundance: .; v_gene: TRBV7-9; d_gene: TRBD1; j_gene: TRBJ1-2; CDR3aa: CASSLGTGARNGYTF; CDR3nt: TGTGCCAGCAGCTTAGGGACAGGGGCGCGGAATGGCTACACCTTC
abundance: .; v_gene: TRBV20-1; d_gene: .; j_gene: TRBJ1-2; CDR3aa: CSASAPGGSSGYTF; CDR3nt: TGCAGTGCTAGTGCCCCGGGGGGTAGTTCTGGCTACACCTTC
abundance: .; v_gene: TRBV7-8; d_gene: TRBD2; j_gene: TRBJ2-5; CDR3aa: CASSLGLAGAQETQYF; CDR3nt: TGTGCCAGCAGCTTAGGGCTAGCGGGTGCGCAAGAGACCCAGTACTTC
abundance: once; v_gene: TRBV4-2; d_gene: .; j_gene: TRBJ2-7; CDR3aa: CASSQAPRAYEQYF; CDR3nt: TGTGCCAGCAGCCAAGCTCCGAGGGCCTACGAGCAGTACTTC
abundance: .; v_gene: TRBV10-3; d_gene: .; j_gene: TRBJ2-7; CDR3aa: CAIGGSSYEQYF; CDR3nt: TGTGCCATAGGCGGCAGCTCCTACGAGCAGTACTTC
abundance: .; v_gene: TRBV29-1; d_gene: TRBD1; j_gene: TRBJ2-7; CDR3aa: CSVPSGTGTGEQYF; CDR3nt: TGCAGCGTCCCATCCGGGACAGGGACGGGCGAGCAGTACTTC
abundance: .; v_gene: TRBV4-3; d_gene: TRBD1; j_gene: TRBJ2-1; CDR3aa: CASSQVPGTGTYNEQFF; CDR3nt: TGCGCCAGCAGCCAAGTCCCCGGGACAGGGACGTACAATGAGCAGTTCTTC
abundance: .; v_gene: TRBV4-3; d_gene: TRBD2; j_gene: TRBJ2-1; CDR3aa: CASSQDPPSGAYNEQFF; CDR3nt: TGCGCCAGCAGCCAAGATCCCCCTAGCGGGGCCTACAATGAGCAGTTCTTC
abundance: .; v_gene: TRBV6-1; d_gene: .; j_gene: TRBJ1-6; CDR3aa: CASSETRNSPLHF; CDR3nt: TGTGCCAGCAGTGAAACCAGGAATTCACCCCTCCACTTT
abundance: .; v_gene: TRBV6-5; d_gene: TRBD2; j_gene: TRBJ2-7; CDR3aa: CASRAEGLAGNEQYF; CDR3nt: TGTGCCAGCAGGGCCGAGGGACTAGCGGGCAACGAGCAGTACTTC